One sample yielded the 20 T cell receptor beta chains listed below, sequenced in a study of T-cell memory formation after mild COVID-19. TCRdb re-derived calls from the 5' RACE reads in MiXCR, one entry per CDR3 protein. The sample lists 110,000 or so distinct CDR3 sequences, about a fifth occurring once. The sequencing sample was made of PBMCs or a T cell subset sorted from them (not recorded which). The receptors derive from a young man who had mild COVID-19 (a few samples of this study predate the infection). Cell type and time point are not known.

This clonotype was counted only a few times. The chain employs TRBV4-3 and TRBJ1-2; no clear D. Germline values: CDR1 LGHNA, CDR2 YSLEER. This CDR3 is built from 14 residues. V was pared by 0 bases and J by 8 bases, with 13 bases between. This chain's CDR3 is CASSQEVPGRGYTF. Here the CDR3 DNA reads TGCGCCAGCAGCCAAGAGGTTCCCGGGCGGGGCTACACCTTC.

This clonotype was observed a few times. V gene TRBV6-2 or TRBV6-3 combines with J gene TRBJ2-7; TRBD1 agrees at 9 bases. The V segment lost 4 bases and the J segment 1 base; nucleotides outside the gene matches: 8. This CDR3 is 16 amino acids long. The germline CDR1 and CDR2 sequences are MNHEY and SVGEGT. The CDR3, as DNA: TGTGCCAGCAGTTTCGGGACAGGGACTCCTTCCTACGAGCAGTACGTC. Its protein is CASSFGTGTPSYEQYV.

The CDR3 here is CASSYSVGETYGYTF. In DNA form, the CDR3 reads TGTGCCAGCAGTTACTCGGTAGGGGAGACCTATGGCTACACCTTC. The chain couples TRBV6-5 to TRBJ1-2; a weak D match, TRBD1 (5 bases). The ends were cut back, 0 bases at V and 4 bases at J, with 12 bases in the middle. The CDR3 loop spans 15 amino acids. Per the germline V gene, CDR1 is MNHEY and CDR2 is SVGAGI.

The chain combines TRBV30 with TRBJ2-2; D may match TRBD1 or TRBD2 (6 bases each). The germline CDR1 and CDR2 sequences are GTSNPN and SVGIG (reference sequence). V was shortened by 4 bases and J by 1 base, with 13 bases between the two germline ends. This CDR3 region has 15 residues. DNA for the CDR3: TGTGCCTGGAATTGGGGGGCAGTGAACACCGGGGAGCTGTTTTTT. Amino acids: CAWNWGAVNTGELFF.

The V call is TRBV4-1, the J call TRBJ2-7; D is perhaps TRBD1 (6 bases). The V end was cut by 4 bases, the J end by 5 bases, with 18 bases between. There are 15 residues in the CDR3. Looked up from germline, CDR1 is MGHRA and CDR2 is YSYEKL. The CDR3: CASSPQWMGADEQYF. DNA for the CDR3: TGCGCCAGCAGCCCTCAGTGGATGGGGGCGGACGAGCAGTACTTC.

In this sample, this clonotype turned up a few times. The CDR3 loop reads CASSLGPGGARSYEQYF. The CDR3 DNA is TGTGCCAGCAGCTTGGGCCCCGGAGGGGCGCGCTCCTACGAGCAGTACTTC. V is TRBV11-1 and J is TRBJ2-7, with D perhaps matching TRBD2 (6 bases). V was trimmed by 3 bases and J by 0 bases, leaving 18 bases between them. Germline loops: CDR1 SGHAT, CDR2 FQDESV (reference sequence). The CDR3 consists of 17 residues.

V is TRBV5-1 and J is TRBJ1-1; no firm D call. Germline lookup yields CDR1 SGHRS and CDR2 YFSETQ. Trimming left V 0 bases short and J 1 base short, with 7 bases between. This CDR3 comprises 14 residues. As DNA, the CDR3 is TGCGCCAGCAGCTTGGGACGGGCGAACACTGAAGCTTTCTTT. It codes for CASSLGRANTEAFF.

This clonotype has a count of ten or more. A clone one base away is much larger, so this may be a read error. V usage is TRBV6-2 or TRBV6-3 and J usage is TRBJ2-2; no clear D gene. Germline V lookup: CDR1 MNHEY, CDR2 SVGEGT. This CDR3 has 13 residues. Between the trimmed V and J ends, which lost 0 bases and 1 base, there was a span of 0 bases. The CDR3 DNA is TGTGCCAGCAGTTACTCGAACACCGGGGAGCTGTTTTTT. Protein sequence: CASSYSNTGELFF.

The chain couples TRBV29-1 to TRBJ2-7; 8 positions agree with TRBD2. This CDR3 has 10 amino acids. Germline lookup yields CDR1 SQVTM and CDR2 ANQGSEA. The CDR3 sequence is CRGGLYEQYV. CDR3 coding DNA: TGCCGCGGGGGGCTTTACGAGCAGTACGTC.

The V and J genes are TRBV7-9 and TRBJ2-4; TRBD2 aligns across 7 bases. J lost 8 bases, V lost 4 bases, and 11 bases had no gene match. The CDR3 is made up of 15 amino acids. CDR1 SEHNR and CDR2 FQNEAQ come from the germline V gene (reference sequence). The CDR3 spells CASSSPSRGEDIQYF. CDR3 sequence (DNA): TGTGCCAGCAGCTCTCCATCTCGGGGGGAAGACATTCAGTACTTC. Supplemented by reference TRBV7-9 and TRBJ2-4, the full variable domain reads DTGVSQNPRHKITKRGQNVTFRCDPISEHNRLYWYRQTLGQGPEFLTYFQNEAQLEKSRLLSDRFSAERPKGSFSTLEIQRTEQGDSAMYLCASSSPSRGEDIQYFGAGTRLSVL.

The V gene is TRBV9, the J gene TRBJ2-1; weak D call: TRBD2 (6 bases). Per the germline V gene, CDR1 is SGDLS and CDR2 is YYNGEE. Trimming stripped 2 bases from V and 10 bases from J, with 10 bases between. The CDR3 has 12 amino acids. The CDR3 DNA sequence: TGTGCCAGCAGCGTGGGGGGATGGGAGCAGTTCTTC. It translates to CASSVGGWEQFF.

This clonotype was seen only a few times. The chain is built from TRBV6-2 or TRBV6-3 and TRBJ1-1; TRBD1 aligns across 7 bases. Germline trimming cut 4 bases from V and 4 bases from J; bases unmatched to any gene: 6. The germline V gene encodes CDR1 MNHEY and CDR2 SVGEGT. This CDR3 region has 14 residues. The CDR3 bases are TGTGCCAGCAGTTTACAGGGGCTTTTCACTGAAGCTTTCTTT. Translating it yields CASSLQGLFTEAFF.

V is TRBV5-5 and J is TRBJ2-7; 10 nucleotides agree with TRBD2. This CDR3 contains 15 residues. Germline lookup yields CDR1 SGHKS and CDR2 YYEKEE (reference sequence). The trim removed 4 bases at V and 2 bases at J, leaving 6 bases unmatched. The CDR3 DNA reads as TGTGCCAGCAGCCGGGTAGCGGGGGGACCCTACGAGCAGTACTTC. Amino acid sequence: CASSRVAGGPYEQYF. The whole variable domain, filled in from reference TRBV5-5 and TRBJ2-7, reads DAGVTQSPTHLIKTRGQQVTLRCSPISGHKSVSWYQQVLGQGPQFIFQYYEKEERGRGNFPDRFSARQFPNYSSELNVNALLLGDSALYLCASSRVAGGPYEQYFGPGTRLTVT.

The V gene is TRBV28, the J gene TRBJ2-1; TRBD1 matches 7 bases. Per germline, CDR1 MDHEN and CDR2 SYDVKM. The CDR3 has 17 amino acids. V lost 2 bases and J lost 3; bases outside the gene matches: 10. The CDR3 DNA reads TGTGCCAGCAGTTTAGGGTTCGGACAGGAACTCTACAATGAGCAGTTCTTC. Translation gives CASSLGFGQELYNEQFF.

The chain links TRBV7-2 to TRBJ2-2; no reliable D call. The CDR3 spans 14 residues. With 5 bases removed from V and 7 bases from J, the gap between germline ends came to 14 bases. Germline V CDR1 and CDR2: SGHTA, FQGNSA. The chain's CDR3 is CASSPYGLFGELFF. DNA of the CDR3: TGTGCCAGCAGCCCGTATGGGCTCTTCGGGGAGCTGTTTTTT.

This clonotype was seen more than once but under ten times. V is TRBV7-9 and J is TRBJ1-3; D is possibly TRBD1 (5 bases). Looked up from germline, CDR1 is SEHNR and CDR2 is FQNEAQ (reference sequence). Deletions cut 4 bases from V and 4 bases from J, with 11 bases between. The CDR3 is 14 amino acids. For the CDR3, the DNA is TGTGCCAGCAGCTCTTACCGGGACGGAAACACCATATATTTT. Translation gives CASSSYRDGNTIYF.

For the CDR3, the DNA is TGTGCCAGCAGTTACTTCACCGGGACAGGGGGACTTGGGGGCTACACCTTC. As protein: CASSYFTGTGGLGGYTF. The chain combines TRBV6-5 with TRBJ1-2, with 11 nucleotides matching TRBD1. The CDR3 runs 17 residues. The germline gives CDR1 MNHEY, CDR2 SVGAGI. With V trimmed by 1 base and J by 8 bases, 12 bases remained unmatched.

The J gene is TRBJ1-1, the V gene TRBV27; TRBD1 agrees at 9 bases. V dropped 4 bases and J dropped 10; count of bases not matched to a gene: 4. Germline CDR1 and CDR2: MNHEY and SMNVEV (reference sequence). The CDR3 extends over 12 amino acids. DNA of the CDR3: TGTGCCAGCAGTTCGGGACAGGGAGGAGCTTTCTTT. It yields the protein CASSSGQGGAFF.

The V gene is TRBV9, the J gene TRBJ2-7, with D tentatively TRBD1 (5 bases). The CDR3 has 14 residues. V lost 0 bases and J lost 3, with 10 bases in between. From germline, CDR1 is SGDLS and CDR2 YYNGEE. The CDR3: CASSVEGRDYEQYF. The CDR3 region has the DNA TGTGCCAGCAGCGTAGAAGGCAGGGACTACGAGCAGTACTTC. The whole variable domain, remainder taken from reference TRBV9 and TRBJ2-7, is DSGVTQTPKHLITATGQRVTLRCSPRSGDLSVYWYQQSLDQGLQFLIQYYNGEERAKGNILERFSAQQFPDLHSELNLSSLELGDSALYFCASSVEGRDYEQYFGPGTRLTVT.

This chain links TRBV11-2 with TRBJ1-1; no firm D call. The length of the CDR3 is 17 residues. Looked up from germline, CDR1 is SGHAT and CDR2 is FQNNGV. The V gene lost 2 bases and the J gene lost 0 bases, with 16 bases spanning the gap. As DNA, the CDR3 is TGTGCCAGCAGCTTATCCGGGGTGAGGAACATGAACACTGAAGCTTTCTTT. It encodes CASSLSGVRNMNTEAFF. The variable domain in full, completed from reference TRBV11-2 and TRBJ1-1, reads EAGVAQSPRYKIIEKRQSVAFWCNPISGHATLYWYQQILGQGPKLLIQFQNNGVVDDSQLPKDRFSAERLKGVDSTLKIQPAKLEDSAVYLCASSLSGVRNMNTEAFFGQGTRLTVV.